These 25 T cell receptor beta chains originate from one sample sequenced in a study of patients and donors after allogeneic stem cell transplantation. MiXCR was run by TCRdb on the RT-PCR reads, yielding one entry per CDR3 protein. The repertoire includes approximately 160,000 distinct CDR3 sequences, nearly 25% of them detected once, and 25% to 30% sits in the top ten. Specimen: blood, either unsorted or a sorted T cell fraction (not recorded which). The receptors were sampled from a human donor who was either an allogeneic HSCT recipient or a stem cell or donor lymphocyte infusion donor (not recorded which). It is not recorded whose cells these are; they may come from a transplant donor.

Only a few counts were recorded for this clonotype. This CDR3 reads CASRARIMNTEAFF. CDR3 in DNA: TGTGCCAGCAGGGCACGAATCATGAACACTGAAGCTTTCTTT. This sequence joins TRBV12-3 or TRBV12-4 and TRBJ1-1; no definite D call. Between the trimmed V and J ends, which lost 6 bases and 0 bases, there was a span of 11 bases. CDR3 length: 14 residues.

This clonotype has only a few counts. V is TRBV5-6 and J is TRBJ2-1; a weak D match, TRBD1 (6 bases). The CDR3 covers 15 residues. Germline CDR1 reads SGHDT; CDR2 reads YYEEEE. Trimming removed 6 bases at V and 7 bases at J, with 20 bases between. In nucleotides, the CDR3 is TGTGCCAGCAATGGGGGCTATTTAAGCGTAAATGAGCAGTTCTTC. This gives the protein CASNGGYLSVNEQFF.

The chain employs TRBV10-3 and TRBJ1-1; D is ambiguous. CDR1 is ENHRY, CDR2 SYGVKD, per germline. This CDR3 has 15 amino acids. Trimming removed 3 bases at V and 0 bases at J, with 11 bases between. The CDR3 is CAISEVTWMNTEAFF. CDR3 coding DNA: TGTGCCATCAGTGAAGTGACGTGGATGAACACTGAAGCTTTCTTT.

This clonotype was counted many times. V usage is TRBV5-1 and J usage is TRBJ1-1, with unresolved D. Germline CDR1 SGHRS, CDR2 YFSETQ. V was cut by 2 bases and J by 3 bases, with 11 bases left in between. The CDR3 contains 14 residues. CDR3 nucleotide sequence: TGCGCCAGCAGCTTCGGGAGTGGCGACACTGAAGCTTTCTTT. Its protein product is CASSFGSGDTEAFF.

This clonotype was counted only a few times. The V call is TRBV24-1, the J call TRBJ1-2, with 7 bases identical to TRBD1. The junction had 8 bases not matched to a gene; V was cut back by 3 bases and J by 8 bases. There are 14 residues in the CDR3. From germline, CDR1 is KGHDR and CDR2 SFDVKD. The CDR3 coding sequence is TGTGCCACCAGTGATCCCTGGGACAGTGCGGGCTACACCTTC. This encodes CATSDPWDSAGYTF.

The CDR3 sequence is CASSPDRGIAYNEQFF. The CDR3 DNA reads as TGCGCCAGCAGCCCGGACAGGGGGATCGCCTACAATGAGCAGTTCTTC. This chain connects TRBV5-1 to TRBJ2-1; 10 bases are a match to TRBD1. J lost 2 bases, V lost 4 bases, and 6 bases had no gene match. The CDR3 is 16 amino acids. Germline V lookup: CDR1 SGHRS, CDR2 YFSETQ.

In this sample, this clonotype turned up a few times. The J gene is TRBJ2-2, the V gene TRBV10-3; 8 positions match TRBD1. Germline values: CDR1 ENHRY, CDR2 SYGVKD. The CDR3 length is 13 residues. V trimming: 11 bases; J trimming: 4 bases; junction bases outside the gene matches: 6. The CDR3 protein is CAAGTGLTGELFF. In nucleotides, the CDR3 is TGTGCCGCCGGGACAGGTCTCACCGGGGAGCTGTTTTTT.

The CDR3 protein is CASSRNSNNEQFF. As DNA, the CDR3 is TGTGCCAGCAGCCGGAATAGCAACAATGAGCAGTTCTTC. The chain uses TRBV5-5 and TRBJ2-1, with D hard to call. Germline values: CDR1 SGHKS, CDR2 YYEKEE (reference sequence). The ends were cut back, 4 bases at V and 5 bases at J, with 10 bases in the middle. This CDR3 comprises 13 residues.

The chain joins TRBV9 to TRBJ2-7; D is possibly TRBD1 (5 bases). V lost 0 bases and J 3 bases, leaving 10 bases between the germline ends. Germline loops: CDR1 SGDLS, CDR2 YYNGEE. The CDR3 consists of 14 residues. Here the CDR3 reads CASSVEQGNYEQYF. The CDR3 DNA reads as TGTGCCAGCAGCGTAGAGCAGGGAAACTACGAGCAGTACTTC. Full variable domain (outside the CDR3, taken from reference TRBV9 and TRBJ2-7): DSGVTQTPKHLITATGQRVTLRCSPRSGDLSVYWYQQSLDQGLQFLIQYYNGEERAKGNILERFSAQQFPDLHSELNLSSLELGDSALYFCASSVEQGNYEQYFGPGTRLTVT.

The chain joins TRBV12-3 or TRBV12-4 to TRBJ1-1; 8 bases match TRBD1. V gave up 6 bases and J gave up 6 bases; unmatched junction bases: 9. This CDR3 region has 14 residues. As DNA, the CDR3 is TGTGCCAGCAGGTCTACAGGGGGAACGGCTGAAGCTTTCTTT. It specifies CASRSTGGTAEAFF.

There are a few counts of this clonotype. The chain couples TRBV4-2 to TRBJ2-2; D gene unclear. V dropped 4 bases and J dropped 7 bases, with 16 bases sitting between them. The CDR3 is made up of 15 amino acids. CDR1 and CDR2 (germline): LGHNA, YNFKEQ. The CDR3 sequence: CASSLEKGTLGELFF. The CDR3 DNA follows: TGTGCCAGCAGCCTCGAAAAAGGAACGCTCGGGGAGCTGTTTTTT.

The chain employs TRBV27 and TRBJ1-1; tentatively, D is TRBD1 (6 bases). CDR1 MNHEY and CDR2 SMNVEV come from the germline V gene (reference sequence). The CDR3 is 14 residues long. V dropped 3 bases and J dropped 2 bases, with 10 bases sitting between them. The CDR3 nucleotides read TGTGCCAGCAGTTTCCGGGGGGGCAACACTGAAGCTTTCTTT. Encoded protein: CASSFRGGNTEAFF.

The chain has TRBV5-6 and TRBJ1-2; 8 nucleotides align to TRBD1. Germline V lookup: CDR1 SGHDT, CDR2 YYEEEE. The V and J ends lost 0 bases and 2 bases, in that order; junction bases with no gene match: 9. The length of the CDR3 is 17 residues. The CDR3 bases are TGTGCCAGCAGCTTGGAAGCGGCAGGGGGCAAAAACTATGGCTACACCTTC. It yields the protein CASSLEAAGGKNYGYTF.

This clonotype turned up a few times. The rearrangement links TRBV4-1 to TRBJ1-1; maybe TRBD1 (6 bases). The length of the CDR3 is 15 residues. The germline V gene has CDR1 MGHRA and CDR2 YSYEKL. V was pared by 1 base and J by 0 bases, with 9 bases between. The CDR3 nucleotides read TGCGCCAGCAGCCAAGCAGGGGTCCTGAACACTGAAGCTTTCTTT. This codes for CASSQAGVLNTEAFF.

This clonotype was seen just once. The chain combines TRBV5-8 with TRBJ2-3; 7 bases line up with TRBD2. V was clipped by 4 bases and J by 0 bases; unmatched bases: 5. CDR1 and CDR2 from the germline V gene are SGHTS and YDEGEE. CDR3 size: 15 residues. CDR3 amino acids: CASSVGTTSTDTQYF. The CDR3, as DNA: TGTGCCAGCAGCGTCGGGACTACGAGCACAGATACGCAGTATTTT.

The chain carries TRBV12-3 or TRBV12-4 and TRBJ1-2; TRBD1 might be the D (5 bases). The CDR3 has 14 amino acids. Trimming pared 1 base from V and 4 bases from J, leaving 10 bases between. The CDR3 coding sequence is TGTGCCAGCAGTTTAGGAGGGGCAGGCTATGGCTACACCTTC. Its translation: CASSLGGAGYGYTF.

This clonotype was detected many times. This chain joins TRBV7-2 and TRBJ1-2, with a possible D match to TRBD1 (5 bases). CDR3 length: 14 amino acids. V lost 1 base to trimming and J lost 3 bases, with 9 bases between them. The V gene's germline CDR1 is SGHTA and CDR2 FQGNSA. The CDR3 loop is CASSLVGTYYGYTF. In DNA form, the CDR3 reads TGTGCCAGCAGCTTAGTTGGGACGTACTATGGCTACACCTTC. Full variable domain (outside the CDR3, taken from reference TRBV7-2 and TRBJ1-2): GAGVSQSPSNKVTEKGKDVELRCDPISGHTALYWYRQSLGQGLEFLIYFQGNSAPDKSGLPSDRFSAERTGGSVSTLTIQRTQQEDSAVYLCASSLVGTYYGYTFGSGTRLTVV.

This clonotype was found a few times. This chain links TRBV5-1 with TRBJ2-1, with 9 bases identical to TRBD2. CDR3 length equals 16 residues. Germline V gene data show CDR1 as SGHRS and CDR2 as YFSETQ. V dropped 4 bases and J dropped 4; count of bases not matched to a gene: 9. The CDR3 protein is CASSVRSSGNYNEQFF. CDR3 in DNA: TGCGCCAGCAGCGTCCGGTCTAGCGGGAATTACAATGAGCAGTTCTTC.

The sample holds a few counts of this clonotype. The rearrangement joins TRBV27 to TRBJ2-1; TRBD2 aligns across 11 bases. The CDR3 is made up of 16 amino acids. CDR1 is MNHEY and CDR2 is SMNVEV in the germline V gene (reference sequence). J was trimmed by 6 bases and V by 5 bases; bases with no gene match: 9. The CDR3 coding sequence is TGTGCCAGCAGTATGGGACTAGCGGCGATTATCAATGAGCAGTTCTTC. Its translation is CASSMGLAAIINEQFF.

The genes are TRBV9 and TRBJ1-6; D gene ambiguous. CDR1 SGDLS and CDR2 YYNGEE come from the germline V gene. Trimming removed 4 bases at V and 9 bases at J, with 20 bases between. The CDR3 is 16 residues long. CDR3 in DNA: TGTGCCAGCAGCCTGGGAAGCGCGGGGATAGGTTCACCCCTCCACTTT. This encodes CASSLGSAGIGSPLHF. The full variable domain, rest sourced from reference TRBV9 and TRBJ1-6, is DSGVTQTPKHLITATGQRVTLRCSPRSGDLSVYWYQQSLDQGLQFLIQYYNGEERAKGNILERFSAQQFPDLHSELNLSSLELGDSALYFCASSLGSAGIGSPLHFGNGTRLTVT.

This clonotype was recorded many times. This chain links TRBV12-3 or TRBV12-4 with TRBJ1-3; maybe TRBD1 (6 bases). V gave up 5 bases and J gave up 0 bases, with 14 bases separating them. The CDR3 consists of 16 residues. Here the CDR3 reads CASSATGKGSGNTIYF. The CDR3 nucleotides are TGTGCCAGCAGTGCCACAGGGAAAGGCTCTGGAAACACCATATATTTT.

This chain connects TRBV12-3 or TRBV12-4 to TRBJ1-5; TRBD1 might be the D (5 bases). CDR3 size: 17 residues. Trimming left V 7 bases short and J 0 bases short, with 19 bases between. Written as DNA, the CDR3 is TGTGCCAGCACCTTTCATGGAACAGGACGTAGCAATCAGCCCCAGCATTTT. It translates to CASTFHGTGRSNQPQHF.

There are a few counts of this clonotype. V is TRBV29-1 and J is TRBJ1-2; TRBD1 matches at 8 bases. V was clipped by 4 bases and J by 5 bases; unmatched bases: 9. CDR3 length equals 14 residues. Per germline, CDR1 SQVTM and CDR2 ANQGSEA. The CDR3 DNA is TGCAGCGTTGCGGGGGGACAGGTCACGTATGGCTACACCTTC. This sequence encodes CSVAGGQVTYGYTF.

V is TRBV12-3 or TRBV12-4 and J is TRBJ2-1; the D gene is possibly TRBD1 (5 bases). CDR3 length equals 15 residues. Trimming took off 6 bases at V and 8 bases at J, with 20 bases between the two ends. For the CDR3, the DNA is TGTGCCAGCAGAGACTTAGGGGCAAACAAAGATGAGCAGTTCTTC. Protein product: CASRDLGANKDEQFF.

This chain links TRBV6-5 with TRBJ2-7; no clear D. This CDR3 has 15 residues. Germline V gives CDR1 MNHEY, CDR2 SVGAGI. Trimming cost V 0 bases and J 2 bases, with 11 bases left between them. The CDR3 nucleotides read TGTGCCAGCAGTTACTCGAACAGAAATGCCTACGAGCAGTACTTC. Translation: CASSYSNRNAYEQYF.